These 23 T cell receptor beta chains were sequenced from one sample in a study of blood T cell repertoires in COVID-19. Clones were sequenced by immunoSEQ multiplex PCR, and TCRdb holds only the in-frame ones, with some missing. The sample has over 400,000 clones; 70% to 90% are singletons. The specimen was peripheral blood. Receptors were obtained from a human donor in a cohort sampled during active COVID-19.

The J gene is TRBJ2-1, the V gene TRBV27, with 9 bases matching TRBD2. CDR3 size: 17 residues. Looked up from germline, CDR1 is MNHEY and CDR2 is SMNVEV (reference sequence). Trimming took 3 bases from V and 2 from J; bases not matched to a gene: 8. Written as DNA, the CDR3 is TGTGCCAGCAGTTTGGGGTCTAGCGGGGAAGCCTACAATGAGCAGTTCTTC. It codes for CASSLGSSGEAYNEQFF.

The chain employs TRBV6-1 and TRBJ2-5, with D unclear. The CDR3 contains 13 residues. V lost 1 base, J lost 4 bases, and 7 bases lay in between. Germline V lookup: CDR1 MNHNS, CDR2 SASEGT. The CDR3 DNA reads TGTGCCAGCAGTGAAGTGCTGAGAGAGACCCAGTACTTC. Its protein is CASSEVLRETQYF.

V and J are TRBV4-3 and TRBJ1-3; the D is unclear. Trimming took off 3 bases at V and 4 bases at J, with 10 bases between the two ends. Germline V CDR1 and CDR2: LGHNA, YSLEER. The CDR3 runs to 14 residues. CDR3 nucleotides: TGCGCCAGCAGCCACCCTGGGGAGGGAAACACCATATATTTT. This sequence encodes CASSHPGEGNTIYF.

The chain employs TRBV11-2 and TRBJ2-7; 11 bases are a match to TRBD2. Trimming removed 5 bases from V and 0 bases from J; junction bases left unmatched: 3. Germline-derived CDR1 and CDR2 are SGHAT and FQNNGV. The CDR3 extends over 15 amino acids. The CDR3 is CASSVGLAVSYEQYF. As DNA, the CDR3 is TGTGCCAGCAGCGTGGGACTAGCGGTCTCCTACGAGCAGTACTTC.

The rearrangement joins TRBV21-1 to TRBJ2-7; TRBD2 reflects the table's D call only, with no check against the DNA. TRBV21-1 is assigned pseudogene status. The CDR3 contains 14 residues. Written as DNA, the CDR3 is TGTGCCAGCAGCTATCCCGGGACTCCTTACGAGCAGTACTTC. It specifies CASSYPGTPYEQYF.

J is TRBJ2-5 and V is TRBV28; D is perhaps TRBD2 (6 bases). The CDR3 sequence is 14 residues long. CDR1 is MDHEN, CDR2 SYDVKM, per germline. Trimming removed 3 bases at V and 5 bases at J, with 13 bases between. CDR3 in DNA: TGTGCCAGCAGTTTTCGGCGGGGCCGGGAGACCCAGTACTTC. Its translation is CASSFRRGRETQYF.

This chain uses TRBV28 with TRBJ1-5; TRBD1 is a possible D gene (6 bases). Germline V gene data show CDR1 as MDHEN and CDR2 as SYDVKM. CDR3 size: 17 residues. Trimming took 5 bases from V and 0 from J, leaving 17 bases between them. Here the CDR3 reads CASSTPGRTDSNQPQHF. CDR3 sequence (DNA): TGTGCCAGCAGTACCCCGGGCAGGACAGATAGCAATCAGCCCCAGCATTTT.

This clone came up once. The genes are TRBV3-1 (or the pseudogene TRBV3-2) and TRBJ2-1, with TRBD1 identical over 7 bases. Trimming at V came to 4 bases and at J to 0 bases, leaving 0 bases not matched to a gene. The germline V gene encodes CDR1 LGHDT and CDR2 YNNKEL (reference sequence). This CDR3 is 14 amino acids long. The CDR3 DNA is TGTGCCAGCAGCCGGGACAGCTCCTACAATGAGCAGTTCTTC. It is translated as CASSRDSSYNEQFF.

The chain employs TRBV5-1 and TRBJ2-1; tentatively, D is TRBD2 (6 bases). Trimming removed 5 bases from V and 5 bases from J, with 11 bases in between. The CDR3 spans 13 residues. Germline V gene data show CDR1 as SGHRS and CDR2 as YFSETQ. CDR3 in amino acids: CASSTGVDNEQFF. As DNA, the CDR3 is TGCGCCAGCAGTACGGGAGTAGACAATGAGCAGTTCTTC.

The chain joins TRBV4-1 to TRBJ1-4, with a weak D call TRBD1 (6 bases). Germline V CDR1 and CDR2: MGHRA, YSYEKL. V lost 4 bases to trimming and J lost 5 bases, with 17 bases between them. The CDR3 contains 16 residues. CDR3 region: CASSLLPGRGNEKLFF. The CDR3 DNA follows: TGCGCCAGCAGCCTCCTCCCGGGAAGGGGGAATGAAAAACTGTTTTTT.

J is TRBJ1-1 and V is TRBV11-2, with D unresolved. CDR3 length: 16 amino acids. Trimming cost V 3 bases and J 4 bases, with 18 bases left between them. The germline V gene encodes CDR1 SGHAT and CDR2 FQNNGV. CDR3 DNA: TGTGCCAGCAGCTTTCAAAAAGGAGGTGTGGGCACTGAAGCTTTCTTT. Translating gives CASSFQKGGVGTEAFF. Combining the CDR3 with reference TRBV11-2 and TRBJ1-1 gives the whole variable domain EAGVAQSPRYKIIEKRQSVAFWCNPISGHATLYWYQQILGQGPKLLIQFQNNGVVDDSQLPKDRFSAERLKGVDSTLKIQPAKLEDSAVYLCASSFQKGGVGTEAFFGQGTRLTVV.

The chain links TRBV27 to TRBJ2-7; D call uncertain. There are 13 residues in the CDR3. V lost 7 bases to trimming and J lost 3 bases, with 13 bases between them. The germline V gene has CDR1 MNHEY and CDR2 SMNVEV (reference sequence). The CDR3 spells CASISSTGYEQYF. DNA of the CDR3: TGTGCCAGCATCTCTTCGACGGGCTACGAGCAGTACTTC.

The chain carries TRBV3-1 (or the pseudogene TRBV3-2) and TRBJ2-5; D might be TRBD1 (6 bases). The germline V gene has CDR1 LGHDT and CDR2 YNNKEL (reference sequence). Between the trimmed V and J ends, which lost 4 bases and 5 bases, there was a span of 14 bases. The length of the CDR3 is 14 residues. This chain's CDR3 is CASSLSQGLETQYF. The CDR3 DNA reads as TGTGCCAGCAGCCTCTCTCAGGGGCTGGAGACCCAGTACTTC.

Points on this clone: The sample holds other DNA sequences that translate to the same CDR3. The chain recombines TRBV5-1 with TRBJ1-1, with 7 nucleotides matching TRBD1. The CDR3 has 15 residues. Germline-derived CDR1 and CDR2 are SGHRS and YFSETQ. Germline trimming cut 5 bases from V and 2 bases from J; bases unmatched to any gene: 9. DNA for the CDR3: TGCGCCAGCAGGCCTCCGGGACAGCCAAACACTGAAGCTTTCTTT. Encoded protein: CASRPPGQPNTEAFF.

The chain combines TRBV27 with TRBJ1-1; D uncertain. CDR1 and CDR2 from the germline V gene are MNHEY and SMNVEV (reference sequence). V lost 8 bases, J lost 5 bases, and 15 bases lay in between. The CDR3 contains 13 residues. CDR3 loop: CASLSVARTEAFF. The CDR3 DNA reads as TGTGCCAGCTTATCAGTGGCGCGGACTGAAGCTTTCTTT.

This clone has at least ten counts. The chain combines TRBV19 with TRBJ2-2; 7 bases agree with TRBD1. Germline V gene data show CDR1 as LNHDA and CDR2 as SQIVND (reference sequence). V lost 0 bases and J lost 4; bases outside the gene matches: 8. The CDR3 has 17 residues. CDR3 coding DNA: TGTGCCAGTAGTATAGATCTTTTAGGGGGCCTCACCGGGGAGCTGTTTTTT. It yields the protein CASSIDLLGGLTGELFF.

The chain recombines TRBV5-1 with TRBJ2-7; TRBD2 matches at 13 bases. The V gene's germline CDR1 is SGHRS and CDR2 YFSETQ. J was trimmed by 6 bases and V by 4 bases; bases with no gene match: 13. The CDR3 has 17 amino acids. The CDR3 bases are TGCGCCAGCAGCGGGGAGACTAGCGGGAGGACTTGGGGCGAGCAGTACTTC. Translation gives CASSGETSGRTWGEQYF.

The gene calls are TRBV11-2 and TRBJ2-1, with TRBD2 matching 10 bases. The J segment lost 6 bases and the V segment lost 5 bases, leaving 4 bases of the junction unmatched. Germline loops: CDR1 SGHAT, CDR2 FQNNGV. This CDR3 spans 14 amino acids. CDR3 bases: TGTGCCAGCAGCCCTAGCGGGAGTCGCAATGAGCAGTTCTTC. It is translated as CASSPSGSRNEQFF.

This sequence joins TRBV18 and TRBJ1-4, with TRBD1 matching 9 bases. Germline assignment: CDR1 KGHSH and CDR2 LQKENI. The V and J ends lost 5 bases and 8 bases, in that order; junction bases with no gene match: 12. The CDR3 contains 16 residues. The CDR3 sequence is CASSDTLTGGREKLFF. In DNA, the CDR3 is TGTGCCAGCTCAGACACCCTGACAGGGGGAAGGGAAAAACTGTTTTTT.

The rearrangement uses TRBV29-1 and TRBJ1-1; no clear D. The CDR3 runs 13 residues. The V end was cut by 8 bases, the J end by 5 bases, with 18 bases between. Germline loops: CDR1 SQVTM, CDR2 ANQGSEA. The CDR3 DNA is TGCAGCACTGAACCCCCAGGCCGGACTGAAGCTTTCTTT. Residues: CSTEPPGRTEAFF.

The genes are TRBV19 and TRBJ1-2, with TRBD1 matching over 8 bases. The germline CDR1 and CDR2 sequences are LNHDA and SQIVND (reference sequence). J was trimmed by 4 bases and V by 4 bases; bases with no gene match: 8. The CDR3 length is 15 residues. The CDR3 DNA reads as TGTGCCAGTAGTACGGGGACAGGAGACCTCTATGGCTACACCTTC. Its protein is CASSTGTGDLYGYTF.

The genes are TRBV6-5 and TRBJ1-5; perhaps TRBD1 as D (6 bases). CDR3 length equals 14 residues. Looked up from germline, CDR1 is MNHEY and CDR2 is SVGAGI. Trimming took 5 bases from V and 5 from J, leaving 13 bases between them. The DNA of the CDR3 is TGTGCCAGCAGTACAGGGATTGACGATCAGCCCCAGCATTTT. The encoded protein is CASSTGIDDQPQHF.

The V call is TRBV27, the J call TRBJ2-7, with a weak D call TRBD2 (5 bases). The V and J ends lost 5 bases and 3 bases respectively, with 11 bases between them. This CDR3 has 13 residues. CDR1 and CDR2 from the germline V gene are MNHEY and SMNVEV (reference sequence). CDR3 nucleotide sequence: TGTGCCAGCAGTCCGACGGGGATCTACGAGCAGTACTTC. It is translated as CASSPTGIYEQYF.